The 9 T cell receptor beta chains presented below share a single source sample, sequenced in a study of T cell responses to AZD1222 COVID-19 vaccine (dated by TCRdb to the early 2020s). Receptors were amplified or captured by the immunoSEQ multiplex PCR assay. Held by TCRdb, this immuneACCESS table contains in-frame sequences only and omits some clones. Under half of the omission traces to an unresolved V gene where checked; the cause of the rest is unknown. Present in this sample are 100,000 to 120,000 clones, 88% of which were seen just once. The ten largest clones add up to 1.6% of the sample. In light of the paper, this sample's time point label describes: baseline before first vaccination. Specimen: peripheral blood, collected on day 0 of AZD1222 vaccination. Receptor source: an adult in good health.

This clone showed up just a few times. Written as DNA, the CDR3 is TGTGCCACCAGTGACCCGACAGTTAATGAGCAGTTCTTC. Translated, it gives CATSDPTVNEQFF. The rearrangement joins TRBV24-1 to TRBJ2-1; the D gene is possibly TRBD1 (5 bases). Germline V gene data show CDR1 as KGHDR and CDR2 as SFDVKD. This CDR3 has 13 amino acids. With 4 bases removed from V and 7 bases from J, the gap between germline ends came to 10 bases.

The CDR3, as DNA: TGTGCCAGCAGCCCACGGACTAGCGGGGCGTCCTACGAGCAGTACTTC. The encoded protein is CASSPRTSGASYEQYF. The chain joins TRBV7-9 to TRBJ2-7; 12 bases are a match to TRBD2. This CDR3 has 16 residues. Germline V gene data show CDR1 as SEHNR and CDR2 as FQNEAQ (reference sequence). Trimming took 5 bases from V and 1 from J; bases not matched to a gene: 6.

The rearrangement uses TRBV30 and TRBJ2-2; the D is unclear. The CDR3 is made up of 15 amino acids. V was pared by 1 base and J by 5 bases, with 14 bases between. Looked up from germline, CDR1 is GTSNPN and CDR2 is SVGIG (reference sequence). CDR3 coding DNA: TGTGCCTGGAGTGCGGCCCGGGCCGGAACCGGGGAGCTGTTTTTT. The encoded protein is CAWSAARAGTGELFF. The variable domain in full, with the rest retrieved from reference TRBV30 and TRBJ2-2, is SQTIHQWPATLVQPVGSPLSLECTVEGTSNPNLYWYRQAAGRGLQLLFYSVGIGQISSEVPQNLSASRPQDRQFILSSKKLLLSDSGFYLCAWSAARAGTGELFFGEGSRLTVL.

The chain employs TRBV30 and TRBJ1-2, with D possibly being TRBD1 (5 bases). Looked up from germline, CDR1 is GTSNPN and CDR2 is SVGIG (reference sequence). V was clipped by 2 bases and J by 10 bases, with 20 bases between them. The CDR3 is made up of 14 amino acids. The CDR3 bases are TGTGCCTGGAGTACCGGGACGGCGGCCGGGCACTACACCTTC. It encodes CAWSTGTAAGHYTF.

This chain joins TRBV3-1 (or the pseudogene TRBV3-2) and TRBJ1-1; D call uncertain. Trimming removed 0 bases from V and 11 bases from J, with 13 bases in between. The CDR3 sequence is 13 residues long. Germline loops: CDR1 LGHDT, CDR2 YNNKEL (reference sequence). CDR3 sequence reads: CASSQDLRRDAFF. CDR3 sequence (DNA): TGTGCCAGCAGCCAAGATCTCCGGAGAGACGCTTTCTTT.

The V gene is TRBV19, the J gene TRBJ1-6; the D is unclear. Per the germline V gene, CDR1 is LNHDA and CDR2 is SQIVND (reference sequence). This CDR3 is 13 amino acids long. The V end lost 5 bases, the J end lost 5 bases, and 7 bases lay between the germline ends. The CDR3 nucleotides are TGTGCCAGTAGTCCAAGGAATAATTCACCCCTCCACTTT. This translates into CASSPRNNSPLHF.

The chain combines TRBV30 with TRBJ2-7; TRBD1 matches at 8 bases. V shed 3 bases and J 7 bases; nucleotides not matched to a gene: 11. Per germline, CDR1 GTSNPN and CDR2 SVGIG (reference sequence). CDR3 size: 14 residues. The chain's CDR3 is CAWRVQGAPPEQYF. CDR3 DNA sequence: TGTGCCTGGAGAGTTCAGGGGGCCCCCCCTGAGCAGTACTTC.

The chain recombines TRBV12-3 or TRBV12-4 with TRBJ2-3; D is possibly TRBD1 or TRBD2 (5 bases each). V was clipped by 10 bases and J by 2 bases, with 13 bases between them. The CDR3 contains 13 residues. CDR3 coding DNA: TGTGCCACAGGCCCGGGGACCACAGATACGCAGTATTTT. Residues: CATGPGTTDTQYF.

The chain combines TRBV6-5 with TRBJ1-1; TRBD1 matches at 11 bases. CDR1 and CDR2 from the germline V gene are MNHEY and SVGAGI. With V trimmed by 6 bases and J by 11 bases, 14 bases remained unmatched. The CDR3 has 15 residues. The chain's CDR3 is CASSEKGTGGWWAFF. The CDR3 bases are TGTGCCAGCAGCGAGAAAGGGACAGGGGGGTGGTGGGCTTTCTTT.